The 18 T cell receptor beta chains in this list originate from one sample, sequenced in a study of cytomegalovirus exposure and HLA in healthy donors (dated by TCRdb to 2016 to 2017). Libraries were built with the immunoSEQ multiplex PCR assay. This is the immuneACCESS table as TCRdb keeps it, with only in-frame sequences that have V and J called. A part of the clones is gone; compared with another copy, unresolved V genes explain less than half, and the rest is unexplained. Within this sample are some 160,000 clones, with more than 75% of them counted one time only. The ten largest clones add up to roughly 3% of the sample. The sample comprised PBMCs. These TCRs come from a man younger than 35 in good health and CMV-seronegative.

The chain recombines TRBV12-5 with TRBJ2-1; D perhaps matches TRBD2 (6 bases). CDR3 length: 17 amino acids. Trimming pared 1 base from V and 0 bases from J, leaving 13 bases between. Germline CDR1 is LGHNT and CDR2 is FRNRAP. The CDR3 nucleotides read TGTGCTAGTGGTTTGGACCTTAGCGGAGGCTCCTACAATGAGCAGTTCTTC. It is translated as CASGLDLSGGSYNEQFF.

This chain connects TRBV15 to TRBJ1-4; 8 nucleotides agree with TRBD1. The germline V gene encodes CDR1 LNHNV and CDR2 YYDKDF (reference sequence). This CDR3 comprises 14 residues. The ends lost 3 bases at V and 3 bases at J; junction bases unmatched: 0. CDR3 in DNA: TGTGCCACCAGCAGGACAGGGGCTAATGAAAAACTGTTTTTT. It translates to CATSRTGANEKLFF.

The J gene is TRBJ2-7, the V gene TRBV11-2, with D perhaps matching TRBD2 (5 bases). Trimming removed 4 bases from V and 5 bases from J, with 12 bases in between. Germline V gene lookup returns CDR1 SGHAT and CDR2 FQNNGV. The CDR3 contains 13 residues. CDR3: CASSWSGNDEQYF. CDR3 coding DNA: TGTGCCAGCAGCTGGTCCGGGAACGACGAGCAGTACTTC.

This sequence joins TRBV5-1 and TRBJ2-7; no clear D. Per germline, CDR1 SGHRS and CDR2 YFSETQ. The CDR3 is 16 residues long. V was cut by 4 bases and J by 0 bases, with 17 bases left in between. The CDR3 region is CASSLLSGMSSYEQYV. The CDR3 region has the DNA TGCGCCAGCAGCCTCTTATCAGGAATGAGCTCCTACGAGCAGTACGTC.

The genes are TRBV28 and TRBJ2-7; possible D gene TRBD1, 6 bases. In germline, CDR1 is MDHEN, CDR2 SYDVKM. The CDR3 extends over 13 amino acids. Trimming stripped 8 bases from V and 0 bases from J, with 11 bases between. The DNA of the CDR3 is TGTGCCAGCCTCAGGGACAACTCCTACGAGCAGTACTTC. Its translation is CASLRDNSYEQYF.

The CDR3 spells CASSQDRASGDIQYF. CDR3 DNA sequence: TGTGCCAGCAGCCAAGATCGTGCTAGCGGGGACATTCAGTACTTC. The genes are TRBV4-2 and TRBJ2-4; 9 bases map to TRBD2. The CDR3 is made up of 15 amino acids. Germline trimming cut 0 bases from V and 8 bases from J; bases unmatched to any gene: 5. Germline V gene data show CDR1 as LGHNA and CDR2 as YNFKEQ.

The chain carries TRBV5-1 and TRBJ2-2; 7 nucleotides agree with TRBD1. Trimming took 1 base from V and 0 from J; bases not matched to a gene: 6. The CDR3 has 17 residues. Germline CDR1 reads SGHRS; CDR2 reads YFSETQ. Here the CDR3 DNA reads TGCGCCAGCAGCTTGTTTCGGGACAGAGCGAACACCGGGGAGCTGTTTTTT. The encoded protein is CASSLFRDRANTGELFF.

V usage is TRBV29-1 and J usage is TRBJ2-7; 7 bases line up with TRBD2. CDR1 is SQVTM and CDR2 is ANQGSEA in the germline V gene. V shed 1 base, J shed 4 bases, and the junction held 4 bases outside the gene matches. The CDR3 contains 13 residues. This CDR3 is CSVEGGGLYEQYF. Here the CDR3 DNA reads TGCAGCGTTGAAGGGGGAGGGTTGTACGAGCAGTACTTC.

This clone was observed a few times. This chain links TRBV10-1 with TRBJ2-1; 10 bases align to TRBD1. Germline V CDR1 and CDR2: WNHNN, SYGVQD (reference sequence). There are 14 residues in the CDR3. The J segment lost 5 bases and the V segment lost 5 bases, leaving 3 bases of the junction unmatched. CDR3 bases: TGCGCCAGCAGTCCAGGGACAGGGGACAATGAGCAGTTCTTC. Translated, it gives CASSPGTGDNEQFF.

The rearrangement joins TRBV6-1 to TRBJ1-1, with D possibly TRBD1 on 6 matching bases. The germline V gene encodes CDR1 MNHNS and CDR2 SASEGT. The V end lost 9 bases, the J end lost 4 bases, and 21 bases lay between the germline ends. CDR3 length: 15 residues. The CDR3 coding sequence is TGTGCCAGTTCCTATCCACAGGGCTGGCCCACTGAAGCTTTCTTT. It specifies CASSYPQGWPTEAFF.

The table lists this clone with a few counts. The CDR3 is CASSRRVDYEQYV. The CDR3 DNA reads TGTGCCAGCAGCCGACGAGTGGACTACGAGCAGTACGTC. The chain carries TRBV27 and TRBJ2-7; D ambiguous. The V gene's germline CDR1 is MNHEY and CDR2 SMNVEV (reference sequence). V was pared by 6 bases and J by 3 bases, with 12 bases between. The length of the CDR3 is 13 residues.

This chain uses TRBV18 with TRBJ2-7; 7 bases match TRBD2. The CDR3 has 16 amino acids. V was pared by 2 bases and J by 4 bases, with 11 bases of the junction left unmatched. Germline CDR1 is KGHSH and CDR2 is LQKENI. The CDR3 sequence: CASSPGPYHSGYEQYF. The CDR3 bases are TGTGCCAGCTCACCAGGCCCCTACCATAGCGGGTACGAGCAGTACTTC.

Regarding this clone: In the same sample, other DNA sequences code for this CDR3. The CDR3 bases are TGTGCCAGCAGCCGACAGGGGACTGAAGCTTTCTTT. Translating it yields CASSRQGTEAFF. This chain uses TRBV6-5 with TRBJ1-1; 8 bases are a match to TRBD1. This CDR3 comprises 12 residues. Trimming took 6 bases from V and 5 from J; bases not matched to a gene: 2. Per germline, CDR1 MNHEY and CDR2 SVGAGI.

CDR3 in amino acids: CASIRRTNTGELFF. The CDR3 DNA is TGTGCCAGTATCCGGAGAACGAACACCGGGGAGCTGTTTTTT. The rearrangement joins TRBV19 to TRBJ2-2; D remains unclear. Germline V gene lookup returns CDR1 LNHDA and CDR2 SQIVND (reference sequence). This CDR3 has 14 residues. V lost 7 bases to trimming and J lost 0 bases, with 9 bases between them. Filled out from reference TRBV19 and TRBJ2-2, the complete variable domain reads DGGITQSPKYLFRKEGQNVTLSCEQNLNHDAMYWYRQDPGQGLRLIYYSQIVNDFQKGDIAEGYSVSREKKESFPLTVTSAQKNPTAFYLCASIRRTNTGELFFGEGSRLTVL.

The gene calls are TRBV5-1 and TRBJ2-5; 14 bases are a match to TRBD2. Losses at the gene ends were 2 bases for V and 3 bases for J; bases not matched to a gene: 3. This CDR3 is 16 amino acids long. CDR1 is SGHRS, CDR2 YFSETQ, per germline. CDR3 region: CASSFGTSGSEETQYF. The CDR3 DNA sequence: TGCGCCAGCAGCTTCGGGACTAGCGGGAGTGAAGAGACCCAGTACTTC.

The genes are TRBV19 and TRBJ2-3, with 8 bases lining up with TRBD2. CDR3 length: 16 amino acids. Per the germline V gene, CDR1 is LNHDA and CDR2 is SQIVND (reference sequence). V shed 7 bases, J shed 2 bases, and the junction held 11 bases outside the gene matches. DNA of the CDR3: TGTGCCAGTACCTCCCAATCACTAGCGGCCACAGATACGCAGTATTTT. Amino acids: CASTSQSLAATDTQYF.

CDR3: CASSEWAAGSTEAFF. CDR3 bases: TGTGCCAGCAGTGAGTGGGCCGCGGGGAGCACTGAAGCTTTCTTT. The V and J genes are TRBV25-1 and TRBJ1-1; D not resolved. The CDR3 consists of 15 residues. From germline, CDR1 is MGHDK and CDR2 SYGVNS. V gave up 3 bases and J gave up 4 bases, with 15 bases separating them.

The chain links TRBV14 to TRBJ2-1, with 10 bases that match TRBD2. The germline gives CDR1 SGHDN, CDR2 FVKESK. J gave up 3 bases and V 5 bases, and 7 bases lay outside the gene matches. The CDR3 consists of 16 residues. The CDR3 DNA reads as TGTGCCAGCAGCGGTCTAGCGGGAGTGGGCTACAATGAGCAGTTCTTC. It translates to CASSGLAGVGYNEQFF.